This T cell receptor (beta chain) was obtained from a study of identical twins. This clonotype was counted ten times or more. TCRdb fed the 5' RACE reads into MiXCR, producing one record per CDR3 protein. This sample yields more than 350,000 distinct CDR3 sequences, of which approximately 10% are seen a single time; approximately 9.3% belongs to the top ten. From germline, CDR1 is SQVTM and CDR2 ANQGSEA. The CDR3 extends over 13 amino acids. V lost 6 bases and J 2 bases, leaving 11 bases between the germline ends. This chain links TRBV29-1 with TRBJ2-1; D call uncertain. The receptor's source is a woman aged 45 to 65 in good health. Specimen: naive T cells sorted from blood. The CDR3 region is CSVGLGTYNEQFF. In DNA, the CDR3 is TGCAGCGTGGGGTTGGGCACCTACAATGAGCAGTTCTTC.